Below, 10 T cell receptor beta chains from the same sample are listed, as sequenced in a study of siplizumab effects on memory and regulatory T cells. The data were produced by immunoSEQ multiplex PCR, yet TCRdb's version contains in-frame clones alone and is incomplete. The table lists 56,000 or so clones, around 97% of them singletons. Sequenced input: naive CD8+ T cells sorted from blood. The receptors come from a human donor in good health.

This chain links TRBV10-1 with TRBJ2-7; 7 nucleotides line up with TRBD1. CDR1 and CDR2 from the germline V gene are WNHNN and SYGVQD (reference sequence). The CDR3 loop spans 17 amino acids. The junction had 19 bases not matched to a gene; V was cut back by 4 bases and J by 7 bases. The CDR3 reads CASSALNSETGFREQYF. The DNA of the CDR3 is TGCGCCAGCAGTGCCCTAAACTCTGAGACAGGGTTCAGGGAGCAGTACTTC.

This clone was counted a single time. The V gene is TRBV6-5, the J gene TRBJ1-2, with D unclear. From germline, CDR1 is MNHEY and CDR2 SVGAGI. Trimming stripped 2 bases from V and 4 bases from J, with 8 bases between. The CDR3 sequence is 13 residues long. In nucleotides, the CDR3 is TGTGCCAGCAGTTACGACACCACCTATGGCTACACCTTC. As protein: CASSYDTTYGYTF.

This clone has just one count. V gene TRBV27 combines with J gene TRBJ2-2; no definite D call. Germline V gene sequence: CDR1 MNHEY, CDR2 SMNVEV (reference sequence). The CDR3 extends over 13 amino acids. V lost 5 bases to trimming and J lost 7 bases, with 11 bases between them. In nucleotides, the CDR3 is TGTGCCAGCAGTCCCCTAGTGGGCGGGGAGCTGTTTTTT. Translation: CASSPLVGGELFF.

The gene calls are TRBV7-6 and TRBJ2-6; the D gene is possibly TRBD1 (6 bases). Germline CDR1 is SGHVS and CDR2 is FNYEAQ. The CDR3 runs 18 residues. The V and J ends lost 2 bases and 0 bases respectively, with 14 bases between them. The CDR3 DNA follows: TGTGCCAGCAGCTTATTCCCGGGACACGGCTCTGGGGCCAACGTCCTGACTTTC. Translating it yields CASSLFPGHGSGANVLTF.

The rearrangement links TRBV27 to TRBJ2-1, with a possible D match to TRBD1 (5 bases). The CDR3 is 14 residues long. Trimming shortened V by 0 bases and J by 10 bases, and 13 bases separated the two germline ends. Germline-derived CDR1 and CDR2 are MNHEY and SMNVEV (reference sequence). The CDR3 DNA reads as TGTGCCAGCAGTTTATCGGGCAGGGCGTACGAGCAGTTCTTC. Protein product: CASSLSGRAYEQFF.

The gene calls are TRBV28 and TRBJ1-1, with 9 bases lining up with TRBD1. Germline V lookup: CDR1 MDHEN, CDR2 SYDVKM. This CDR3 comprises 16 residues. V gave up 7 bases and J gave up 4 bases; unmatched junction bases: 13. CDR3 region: CASTDPQGTGTTEAFF. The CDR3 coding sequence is TGTGCCAGCACCGACCCCCAAGGGACAGGGACCACTGAAGCTTTCTTT.

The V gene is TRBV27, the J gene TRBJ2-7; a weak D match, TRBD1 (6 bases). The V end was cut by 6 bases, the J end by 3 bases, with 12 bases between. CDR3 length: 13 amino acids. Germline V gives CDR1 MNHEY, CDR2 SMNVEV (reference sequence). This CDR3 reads CASSYRVHYEQYF. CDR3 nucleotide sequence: TGTGCCAGCAGCTACAGGGTACACTACGAGCAGTACTTC.

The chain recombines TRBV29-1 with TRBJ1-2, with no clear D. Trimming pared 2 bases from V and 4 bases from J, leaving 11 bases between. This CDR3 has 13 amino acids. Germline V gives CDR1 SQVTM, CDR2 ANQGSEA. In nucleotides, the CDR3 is TGCAGCGTTGAAACGCAAGACGGCTATGGCTACACCTTC. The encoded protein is CSVETQDGYGYTF.

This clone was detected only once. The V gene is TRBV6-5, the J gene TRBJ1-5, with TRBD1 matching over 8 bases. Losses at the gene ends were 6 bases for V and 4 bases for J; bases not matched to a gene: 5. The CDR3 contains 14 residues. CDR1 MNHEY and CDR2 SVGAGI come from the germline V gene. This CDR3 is CASSWTGPNQPQHF. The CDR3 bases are TGTGCCAGCAGCTGGACAGGGCCAAATCAGCCCCAGCATTTT.

CDR3 region: CASSLGALSSYNEQFF. The CDR3 DNA follows: TGTGCCAGCAGTTTAGGGGCCTTAAGCTCCTACAATGAGCAGTTCTTC. The chain carries TRBV27 and TRBJ2-1, with D maybe TRBD1 (5 bases). The V end was cut by 2 bases, the J end by 0 bases, with 11 bases between. This CDR3 has 16 amino acids. The germline gives CDR1 MNHEY, CDR2 SMNVEV (reference sequence).